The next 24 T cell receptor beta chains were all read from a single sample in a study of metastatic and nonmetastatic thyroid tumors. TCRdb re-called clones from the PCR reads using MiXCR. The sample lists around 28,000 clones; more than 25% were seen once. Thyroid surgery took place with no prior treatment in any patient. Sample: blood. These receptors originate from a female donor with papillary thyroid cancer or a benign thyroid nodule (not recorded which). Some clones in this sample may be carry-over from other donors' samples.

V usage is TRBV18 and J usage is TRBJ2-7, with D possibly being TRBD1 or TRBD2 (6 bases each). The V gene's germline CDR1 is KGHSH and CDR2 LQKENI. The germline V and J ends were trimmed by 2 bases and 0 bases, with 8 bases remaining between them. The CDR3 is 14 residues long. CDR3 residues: CASSPGGLSYEQYF. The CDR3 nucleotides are TGTGCCAGCTCACCAGGGGGGCTCTCCTACGAGCAGTACTTC.

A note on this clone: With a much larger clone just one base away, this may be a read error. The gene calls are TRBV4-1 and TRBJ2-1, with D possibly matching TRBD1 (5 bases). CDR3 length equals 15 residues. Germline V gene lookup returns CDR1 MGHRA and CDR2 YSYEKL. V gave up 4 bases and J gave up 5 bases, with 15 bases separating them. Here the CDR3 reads CASSLRGAEDNEQFF. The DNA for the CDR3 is TGCGCCAGCAGCCTAAGGGGCGCGGAAGACAATGAGCAGTTCTTC.

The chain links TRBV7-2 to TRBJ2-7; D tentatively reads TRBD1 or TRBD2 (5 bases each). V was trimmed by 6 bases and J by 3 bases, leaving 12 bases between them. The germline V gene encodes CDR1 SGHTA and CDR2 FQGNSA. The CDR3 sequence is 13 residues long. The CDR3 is CASSWDVYYEQYF. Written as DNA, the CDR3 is TGTGCCAGCAGTTGGGACGTATACTACGAGCAGTACTTC. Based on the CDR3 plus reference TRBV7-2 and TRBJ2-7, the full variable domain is GAGVSQSPSNKVTEKGKDVELRCDPISGHTALYWYRQSLGQGLEFLIYFQGNSAPDKSGLPSDRFSAERTGGSVSTLTIQRTQQEDSAVYLCASSWDVYYEQYFGPGTRLTVT.

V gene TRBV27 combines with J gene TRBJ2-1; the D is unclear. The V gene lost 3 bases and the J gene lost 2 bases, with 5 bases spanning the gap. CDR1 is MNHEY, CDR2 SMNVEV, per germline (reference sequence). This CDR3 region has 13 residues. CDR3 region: CASSFGPYNEQFF. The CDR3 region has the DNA TGTGCCAGCAGTTTTGGCCCCTACAATGAGCAGTTCTTC.

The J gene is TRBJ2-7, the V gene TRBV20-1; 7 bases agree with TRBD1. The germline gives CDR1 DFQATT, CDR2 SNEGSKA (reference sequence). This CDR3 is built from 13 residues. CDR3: CSLAGRGSYEQYF. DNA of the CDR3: TGCAGCCTCGCGGGCAGGGGGTCATACGAGCAGTACTTC.

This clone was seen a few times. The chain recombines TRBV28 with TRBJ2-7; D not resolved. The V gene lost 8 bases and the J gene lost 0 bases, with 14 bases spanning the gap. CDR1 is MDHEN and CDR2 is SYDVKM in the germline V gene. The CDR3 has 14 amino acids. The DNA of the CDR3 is TGTGCCAGCGTCCTTGGTTCTCACTCCTACGAGCAGTACTTC. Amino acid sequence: CASVLGSHSYEQYF.

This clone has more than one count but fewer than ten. CDR3 nucleotide sequence: TGTGCCAGCAGCCACCGGGACCGAAACTACGAGCAGTACTTC. Protein product: CASSHRDRNYEQYF. The chain joins TRBV7-9 to TRBJ2-7; D possibly uses TRBD1 or TRBD2 (5 bases each). In germline, CDR1 is SEHNR, CDR2 FQNEAQ (reference sequence). The V gene lost 5 bases and the J gene lost 3 bases, with 14 bases spanning the gap. This CDR3 is built from 14 residues. The full variable domain, completed using reference TRBV7-9 and TRBJ2-7, is DTGVSQNPRHKITKRGQNVTFRCDPISEHNRLYWYRQTLGQGPEFLTYFQNEAQLEKSRLLSDRFSAERPKGSFSTLEIQRTEQGDSAMYLCASSHRDRNYEQYFGPGTRLTVT.

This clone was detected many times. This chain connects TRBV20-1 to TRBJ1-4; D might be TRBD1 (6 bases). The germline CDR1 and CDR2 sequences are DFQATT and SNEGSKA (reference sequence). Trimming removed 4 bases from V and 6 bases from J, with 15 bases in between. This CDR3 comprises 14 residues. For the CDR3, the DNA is TGCAGTGCTATTCGGACAGACGTCCATGAAAAACTGTTTTTT. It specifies CSAIRTDVHEKLFF.

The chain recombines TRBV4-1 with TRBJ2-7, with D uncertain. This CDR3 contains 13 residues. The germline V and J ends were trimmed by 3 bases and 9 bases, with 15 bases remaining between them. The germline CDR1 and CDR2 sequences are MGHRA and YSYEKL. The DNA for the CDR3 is TGCGCCAGCAGCCACCGGGTAGAGTGGGGGCAGTACTTC. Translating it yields CASSHRVEWGQYF.

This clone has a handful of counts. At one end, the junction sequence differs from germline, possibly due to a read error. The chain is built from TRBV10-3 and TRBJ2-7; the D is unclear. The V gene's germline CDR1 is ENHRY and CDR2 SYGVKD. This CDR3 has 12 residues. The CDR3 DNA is TGTGCCATCAGTGACAACTTACCCGAGCGGTACTTC. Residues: CAISDNLPERYF.

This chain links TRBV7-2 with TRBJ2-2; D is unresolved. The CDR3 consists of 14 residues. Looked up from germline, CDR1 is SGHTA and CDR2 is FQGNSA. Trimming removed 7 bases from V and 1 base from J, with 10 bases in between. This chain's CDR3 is CASKTHRNTGELFF. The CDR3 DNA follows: TGTGCCAGCAAAACCCACCGGAACACCGGGGAGCTGTTTTTT.

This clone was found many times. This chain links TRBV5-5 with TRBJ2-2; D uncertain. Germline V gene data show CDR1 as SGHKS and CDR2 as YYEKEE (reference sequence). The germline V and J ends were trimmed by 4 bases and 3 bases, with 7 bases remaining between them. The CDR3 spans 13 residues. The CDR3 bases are TGTGCCAGCAGCCCTCAGCACACCGGGGAGCTGTTTTTT. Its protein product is CASSPQHTGELFF.

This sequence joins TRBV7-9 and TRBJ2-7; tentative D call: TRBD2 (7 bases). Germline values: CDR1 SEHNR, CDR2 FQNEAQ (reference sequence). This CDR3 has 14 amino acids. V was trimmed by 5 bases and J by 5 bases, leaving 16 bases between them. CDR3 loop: CASSREGGHNEQYF. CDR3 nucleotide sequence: TGTGCCAGCAGCCGAGAGGGGGGGCACAACGAGCAGTACTTC.

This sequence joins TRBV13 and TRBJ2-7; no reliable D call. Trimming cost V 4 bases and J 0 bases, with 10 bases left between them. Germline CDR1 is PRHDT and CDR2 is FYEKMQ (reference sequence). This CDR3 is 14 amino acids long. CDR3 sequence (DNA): TGTGCCAGCAGCTCCCGGACCGTCTCCTACGAGCAGTACTTC. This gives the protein CASSSRTVSYEQYF. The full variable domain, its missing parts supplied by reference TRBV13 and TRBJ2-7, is AAGVIQSPRHLIKEKRETATLKCYPIPRHDTVYWYQQGPGQDPQFLISFYEKMQSDKGSIPDRFSAQQFSDYHSELNMSSLELGDSALYFCASSSRTVSYEQYFGPGTRLTVT.

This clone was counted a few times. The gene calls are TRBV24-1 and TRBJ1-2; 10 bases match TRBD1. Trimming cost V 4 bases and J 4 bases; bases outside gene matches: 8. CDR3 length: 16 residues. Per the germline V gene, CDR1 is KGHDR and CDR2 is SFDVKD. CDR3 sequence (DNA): TGTGCCACCAGTGAAACCGGGACAGGGGCGCCCTATGGCTACACCTTC. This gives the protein CATSETGTGAPYGYTF.

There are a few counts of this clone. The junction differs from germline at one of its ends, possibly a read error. The CDR3 loop reads CASSLTTGRLNHPQHF. In DNA, the CDR3 is TGTGCCAGCAGCTTAACAACAGGGCGGTTGAATCATCCCCAGCATTTT. The J gene is TRBJ1-5, the V gene TRBV11-2; maybe TRBD1 (6 bases). Germline lookup yields CDR1 SGHAT and CDR2 FQNNGV. This CDR3 spans 16 amino acids. Filled out from reference TRBV11-2 and TRBJ1-5, the complete variable domain reads EAGVAQSPRYKIIEKRQSVAFWCNPISGHATLYWYQQILGQGPKLLIQFQNNGVVDDSQLPKDRFSAERLKGVDSTLKIQPAKLEDSAVYLCASSLTTGRLNHPQHFGDGTRLSIL.

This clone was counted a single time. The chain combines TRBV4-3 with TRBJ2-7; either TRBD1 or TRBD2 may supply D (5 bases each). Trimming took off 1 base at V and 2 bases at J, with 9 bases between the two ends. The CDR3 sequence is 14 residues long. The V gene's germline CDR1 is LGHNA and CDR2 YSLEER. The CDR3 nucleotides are TGCGCCAGCAGCCAAGGGGGGAAAACCTACGAGCAGTACTTC. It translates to CASSQGGKTYEQYF.

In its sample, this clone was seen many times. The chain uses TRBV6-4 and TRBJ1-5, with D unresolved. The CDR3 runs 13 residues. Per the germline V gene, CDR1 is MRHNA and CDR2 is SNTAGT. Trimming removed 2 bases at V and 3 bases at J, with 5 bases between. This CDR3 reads CASSDGINQPQHF. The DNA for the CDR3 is TGTGCCAGCAGTGACGGCATCAATCAGCCCCAGCATTTT.

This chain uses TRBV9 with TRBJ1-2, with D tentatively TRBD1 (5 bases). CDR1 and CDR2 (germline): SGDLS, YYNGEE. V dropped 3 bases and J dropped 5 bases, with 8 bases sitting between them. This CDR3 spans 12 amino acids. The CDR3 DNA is TGTGCCAGCAGCGGGGGCAGGTATGGCTACACCTTC. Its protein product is CASSGGRYGYTF.

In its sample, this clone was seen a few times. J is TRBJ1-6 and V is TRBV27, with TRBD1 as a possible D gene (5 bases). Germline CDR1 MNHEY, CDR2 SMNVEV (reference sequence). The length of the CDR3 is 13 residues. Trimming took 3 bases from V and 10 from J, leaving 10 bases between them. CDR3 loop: CASSFSRQSPLHF. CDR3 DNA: TGTGCCAGCAGTTTCTCCCGACAGTCACCCCTCCACTTT.

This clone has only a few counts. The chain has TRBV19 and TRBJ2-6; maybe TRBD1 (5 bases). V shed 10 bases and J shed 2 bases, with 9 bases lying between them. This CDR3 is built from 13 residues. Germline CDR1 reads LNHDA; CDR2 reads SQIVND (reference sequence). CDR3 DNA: TGTGCCACTCTCAGGGCTGGGGCCAACGTCCTGACTTTC. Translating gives CATLRAGANVLTF.

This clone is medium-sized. CDR3 sequence (DNA): TGTGCCAGCAGTTTGGCCGAAGGGGGGTTAGGAGGCTACACCTTC. Translating gives CASSLAEGGLGGYTF. The rearrangement joins TRBV28 to TRBJ1-2, with D possibly matching TRBD1 (6 bases). The germline V and J ends were trimmed by 3 bases and 8 bases, with 19 bases remaining between them. CDR1 is MDHEN, CDR2 SYDVKM, per germline. CDR3 size: 15 residues.

The DNA for the CDR3 is TGTGCCAGCAGCTTCCTGTCGGAGACTGGAAACACCATATATTTT. This gives the protein CASSFLSETGNTIYF. The chain joins TRBV7-2 to TRBJ1-3; no firm D call. Between the trimmed V and J ends, which lost 3 bases and 2 bases, there was a span of 11 bases. This CDR3 comprises 15 residues. Germline V CDR1 and CDR2: SGHTA, FQGNSA. The whole variable domain, remainder taken from reference TRBV7-2 and TRBJ1-3, is GAGVSQSPSNKVTEKGKDVELRCDPISGHTALYWYRQSLGQGLEFLIYFQGNSAPDKSGLPSDRFSAERTGGSVSTLTIQRTQQEDSAVYLCASSFLSETGNTIYFGEGSWLTVV.

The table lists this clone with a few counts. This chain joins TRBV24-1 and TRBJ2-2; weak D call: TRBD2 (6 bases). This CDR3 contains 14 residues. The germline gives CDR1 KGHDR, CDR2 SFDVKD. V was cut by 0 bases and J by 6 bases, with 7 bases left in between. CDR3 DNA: TGTGCCACCAGTGATTTGGGGGAGGCCGGGGAGCTGTTTTTT. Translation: CATSDLGEAGELFF.